The present TCR beta chain was sequenced within a study of blood T cell repertoires in COVID-19. Study details: The origin of the acute and convalescent COVID-19 samples was the United States, Italy and Spain. In each case, the material was cDNA or gDNA derived from T cells, B-cell-depleted T cells, or PBMCs.

Per the germline V gene, CDR1 is LGHDT and CDR2 is YNNKEL (reference sequence). This CDR3 is 15 amino acids long. Trimming cost V 8 bases and J 5 bases; bases outside gene matches: 12. In the source study's methods: Cell counts per sample came from amplifying reference gene primers. Sequenced by immunoSEQ multiplex PCR; TCRdb stores in-frame clones only, minus some. D and trimming come from the DNA, and the V and J calls and clone size come from that table. The table lists 40,000 to 60,000 clones, about 85% of them singletons. The chain is built from TRBV3-1 (or the pseudogene TRBV3-2) and TRBJ1-2; the match to TRBD1 covers 9 bases. Specimen: peripheral blood. This sequence was found in a man in his forties with active COVID-19. CDR3 nucleotides: TGTGCCAGCTCGGACAGGGGAACGAGCCTGTATGGCTACACCTTC. It codes for CASSDRGTSLYGYTF.